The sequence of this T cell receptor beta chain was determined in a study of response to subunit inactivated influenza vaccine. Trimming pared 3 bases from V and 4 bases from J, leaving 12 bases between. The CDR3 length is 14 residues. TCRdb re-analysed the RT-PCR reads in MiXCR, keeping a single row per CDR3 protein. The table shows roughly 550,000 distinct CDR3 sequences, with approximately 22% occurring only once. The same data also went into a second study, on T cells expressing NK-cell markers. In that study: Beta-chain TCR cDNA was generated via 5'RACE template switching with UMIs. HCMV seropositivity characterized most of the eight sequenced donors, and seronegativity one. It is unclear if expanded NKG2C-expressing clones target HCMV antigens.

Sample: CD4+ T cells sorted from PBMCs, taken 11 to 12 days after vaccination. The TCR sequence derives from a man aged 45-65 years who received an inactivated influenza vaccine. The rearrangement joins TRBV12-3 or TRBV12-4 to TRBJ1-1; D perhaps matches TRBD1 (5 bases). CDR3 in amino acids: CASSLGGGFTEAFF. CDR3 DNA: TGTGCCAGCAGTTTGGGGGGAGGGTTCACTGAAGCTTTCTTT.